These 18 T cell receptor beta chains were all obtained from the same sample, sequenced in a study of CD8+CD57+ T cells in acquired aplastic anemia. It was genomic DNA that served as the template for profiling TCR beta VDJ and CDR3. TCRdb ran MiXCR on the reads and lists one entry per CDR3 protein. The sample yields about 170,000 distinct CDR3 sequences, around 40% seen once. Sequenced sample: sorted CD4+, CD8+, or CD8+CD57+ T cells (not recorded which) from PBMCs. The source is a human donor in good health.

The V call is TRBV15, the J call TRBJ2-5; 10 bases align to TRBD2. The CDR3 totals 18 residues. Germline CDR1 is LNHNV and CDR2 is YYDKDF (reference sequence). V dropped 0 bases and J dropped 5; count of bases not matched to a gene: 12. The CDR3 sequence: CATSREGRSGRAGETQYF. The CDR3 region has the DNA TGTGCCACCAGCAGAGAGGGACGGAGCGGGAGGGCCGGGGAGACCCAGTACTTC.

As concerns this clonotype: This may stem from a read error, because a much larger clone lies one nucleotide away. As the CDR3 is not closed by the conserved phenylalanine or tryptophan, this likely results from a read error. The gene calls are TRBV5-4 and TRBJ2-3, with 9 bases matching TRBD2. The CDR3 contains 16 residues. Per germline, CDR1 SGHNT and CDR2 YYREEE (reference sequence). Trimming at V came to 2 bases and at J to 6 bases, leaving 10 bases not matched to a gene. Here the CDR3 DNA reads TGTGCCAGCAGCTTATATAGCGGGAGTGATGGGGATACGCAGTATTCT. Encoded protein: CASSLYSGSDGDTQYS.

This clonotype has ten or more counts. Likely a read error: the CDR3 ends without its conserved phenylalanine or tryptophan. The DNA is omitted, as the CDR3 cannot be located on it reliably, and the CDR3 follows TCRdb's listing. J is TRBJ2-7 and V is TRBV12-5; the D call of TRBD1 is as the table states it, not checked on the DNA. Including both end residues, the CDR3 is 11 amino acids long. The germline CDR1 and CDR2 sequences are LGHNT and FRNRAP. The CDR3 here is CASGLRTTIFY.

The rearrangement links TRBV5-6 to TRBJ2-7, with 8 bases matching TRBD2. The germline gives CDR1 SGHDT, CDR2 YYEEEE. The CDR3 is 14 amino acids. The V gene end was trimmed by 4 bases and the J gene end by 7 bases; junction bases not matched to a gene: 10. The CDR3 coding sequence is TGTGCCAGCAGCCCGGGACTAGGGCCCGGAGAGCAGTACTTC. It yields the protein CASSPGLGPGEQYF. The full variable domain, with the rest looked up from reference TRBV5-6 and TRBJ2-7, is DAGVTQSPTHLIKTRGQQVTLRCSPKSGHDTVSWYQQALGQGPQFIFQYYEEEERQRGNFPDRFSGHQFPNYSSELNVNALLLGDSALYLCASSPGLGPGEQYFGPGTRLTVT.

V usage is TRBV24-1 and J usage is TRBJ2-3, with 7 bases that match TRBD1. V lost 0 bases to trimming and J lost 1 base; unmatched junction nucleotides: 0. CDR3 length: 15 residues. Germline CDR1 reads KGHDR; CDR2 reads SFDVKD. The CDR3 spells CATSDLGTGTDTQYF. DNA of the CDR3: TGTGCCACCAGTGATTTGGGGACAGGCACAGATACGCAGTATTTT.

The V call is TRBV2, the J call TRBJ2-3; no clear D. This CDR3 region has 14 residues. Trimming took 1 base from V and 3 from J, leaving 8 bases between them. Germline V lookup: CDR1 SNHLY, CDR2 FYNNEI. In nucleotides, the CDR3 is TGTGCCAGCAGTGAAGGGGTTTGGACAGATACGCAGTATTTT. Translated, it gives CASSEGVWTDTQYF.

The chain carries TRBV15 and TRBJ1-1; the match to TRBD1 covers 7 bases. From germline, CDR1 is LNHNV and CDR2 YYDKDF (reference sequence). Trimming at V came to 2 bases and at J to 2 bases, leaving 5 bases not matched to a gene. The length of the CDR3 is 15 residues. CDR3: CATSRPGQVNTEAFF. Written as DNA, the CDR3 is TGTGCCACCAGCAGACCCGGACAGGTCAACACTGAAGCTTTCTTT.

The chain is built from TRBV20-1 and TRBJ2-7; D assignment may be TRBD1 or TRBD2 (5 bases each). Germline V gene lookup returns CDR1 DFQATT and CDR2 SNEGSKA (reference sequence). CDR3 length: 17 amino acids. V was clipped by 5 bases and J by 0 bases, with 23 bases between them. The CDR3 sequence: CSALIRGVARSSYEQYF. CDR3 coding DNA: TGCAGTGCTCTAATTAGGGGAGTAGCGCGCTCCTCCTACGAGCAGTACTTC.

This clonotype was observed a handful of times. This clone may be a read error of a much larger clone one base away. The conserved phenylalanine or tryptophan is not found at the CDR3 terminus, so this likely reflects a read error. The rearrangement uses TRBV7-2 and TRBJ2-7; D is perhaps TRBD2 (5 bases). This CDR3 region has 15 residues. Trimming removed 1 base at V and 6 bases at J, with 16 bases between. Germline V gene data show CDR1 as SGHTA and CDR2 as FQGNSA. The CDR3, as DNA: TGTGCCAGCAGCTTAGGCAAAGGAGGCAACAGCGAGCAGTACCTC. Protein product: CASSLGKGGNSEQYL.

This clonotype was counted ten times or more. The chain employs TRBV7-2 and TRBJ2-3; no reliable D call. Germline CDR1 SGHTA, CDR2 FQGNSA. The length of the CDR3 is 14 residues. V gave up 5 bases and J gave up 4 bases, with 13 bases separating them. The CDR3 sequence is CASSPGGSADTQYF. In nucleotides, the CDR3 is TGTGCCAGCAGCCCCGGTGGGTCGGCAGATACGCAGTATTTT.

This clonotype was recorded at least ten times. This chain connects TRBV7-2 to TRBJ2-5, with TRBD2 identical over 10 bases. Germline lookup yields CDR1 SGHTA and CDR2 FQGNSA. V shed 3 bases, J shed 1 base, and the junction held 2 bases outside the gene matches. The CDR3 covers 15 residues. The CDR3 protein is CASSFLAGAQETQYF. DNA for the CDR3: TGTGCCAGCAGCTTTCTAGCGGGGGCCCAAGAGACCCAGTACTTC.

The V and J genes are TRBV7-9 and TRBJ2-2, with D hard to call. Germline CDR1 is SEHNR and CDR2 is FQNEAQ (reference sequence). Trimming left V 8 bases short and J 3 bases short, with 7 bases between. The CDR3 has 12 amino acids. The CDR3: CASGSYTGELFF. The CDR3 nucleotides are TGTGCCAGCGGCTCTTACACCGGGGAGCTGTTTTTT.

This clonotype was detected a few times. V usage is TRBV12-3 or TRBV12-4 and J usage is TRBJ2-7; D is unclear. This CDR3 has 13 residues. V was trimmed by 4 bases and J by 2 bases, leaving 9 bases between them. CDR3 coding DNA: TGTGCCAGCAGTTCCACAGTCACCTACGAGCAGTACTTC. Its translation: CASSSTVTYEQYF.

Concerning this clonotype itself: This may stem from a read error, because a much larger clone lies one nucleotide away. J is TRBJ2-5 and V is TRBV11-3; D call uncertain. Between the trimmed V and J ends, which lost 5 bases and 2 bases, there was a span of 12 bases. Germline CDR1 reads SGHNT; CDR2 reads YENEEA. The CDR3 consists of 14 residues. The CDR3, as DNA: TGTGCCAGCAGCCCACCGGCGCAGCAAGAGACCCAGTACTTC. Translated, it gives CASSPPAQQETQYF.

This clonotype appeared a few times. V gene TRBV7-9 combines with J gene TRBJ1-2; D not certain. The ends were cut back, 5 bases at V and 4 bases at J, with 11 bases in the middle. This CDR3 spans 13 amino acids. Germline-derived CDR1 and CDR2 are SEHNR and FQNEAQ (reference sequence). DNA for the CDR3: TGTGCCAGCAGCCCCCTGCCAACCTATGGCTACACCTTC. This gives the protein CASSPLPTYGYTF.

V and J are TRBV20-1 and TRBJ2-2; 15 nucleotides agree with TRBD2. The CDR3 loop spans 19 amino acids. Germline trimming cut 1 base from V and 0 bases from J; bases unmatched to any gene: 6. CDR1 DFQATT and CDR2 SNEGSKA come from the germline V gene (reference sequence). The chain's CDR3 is CSARAAGLAGGTNTGELFF. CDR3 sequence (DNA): TGCAGTGCTAGAGCCGCGGGACTAGCGGGGGGAACGAACACCGGGGAGCTGTTTTTT.

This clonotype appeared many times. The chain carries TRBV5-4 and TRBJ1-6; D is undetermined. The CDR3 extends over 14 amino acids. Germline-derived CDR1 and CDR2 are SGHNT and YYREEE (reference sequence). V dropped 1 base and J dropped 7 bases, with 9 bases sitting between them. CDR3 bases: TGTGCCAGCAGCTTGTCAGGAATAAATTCACCCCTCCACTTT. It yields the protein CASSLSGINSPLHF. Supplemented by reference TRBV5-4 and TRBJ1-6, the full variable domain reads ETGVTQSPTHLIKTRGQQVTLRCSSQSGHNTVSWYQQALGQGPQFIFQYYREEENGRGNFPPRFSGLQFPNYSSELNVNALELDDSALYLCASSLSGINSPLHFGNGTRLTVT.

The CDR3 reads CASRTGTGNYEQYF. The CDR3, as DNA: TGTGCCAGCAGGACCGGGACAGGGAACTACGAGCAGTACTTC. The chain couples TRBV7-9 to TRBJ2-7; 9 bases are a match to TRBD1. This CDR3 is 14 amino acids long. The J segment lost 3 bases and the V segment lost 6 bases, leaving 6 bases of the junction unmatched. Germline-derived CDR1 and CDR2 are SEHNR and FQNEAQ (reference sequence).